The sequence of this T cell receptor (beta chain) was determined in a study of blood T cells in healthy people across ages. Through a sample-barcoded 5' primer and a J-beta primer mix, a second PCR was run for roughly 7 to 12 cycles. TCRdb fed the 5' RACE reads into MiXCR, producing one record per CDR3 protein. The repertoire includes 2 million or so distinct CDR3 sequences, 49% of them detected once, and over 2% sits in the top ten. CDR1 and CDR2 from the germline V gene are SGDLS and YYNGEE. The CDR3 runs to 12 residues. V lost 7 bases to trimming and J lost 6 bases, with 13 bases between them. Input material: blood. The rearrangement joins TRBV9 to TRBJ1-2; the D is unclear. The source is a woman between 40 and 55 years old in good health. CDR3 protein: CASGSPTHGYTF. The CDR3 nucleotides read TGTGCCAGCGGCAGTCCAACGCATGGCTACACCTTC.